The T cell receptor (beta chain) described here comes from a study of T cell responses to AZD1222 COVID-19 vaccine (dated by TCRdb to about 2021). The study in broad terms: AZD1222 recipients whose second dose came at about 4 weeks and those whose second dose came at about 12 weeks were combined into one group, since spike-specific TCR depth and breadth did not differ between the two schedules. TCR sequencing was performed for some 250 trial participants, of whom approximately 200 were given two doses of AZD1222 and roughly 25 were given two doses of MenACWY control vaccine. Enrollment into the trials was organized by age into subgroups of 18-55, 56-69 and 70-plus years, and those subgroups contained about 160, 30 and 59 TCR-sequenced participants, respectively.

Explained via the paper, the time point label denotes: baseline before first vaccination. Samples from vaccinated people were obtained from the UK trials COV001 and COV002, which included a single-blind randomized controlled phase 2/3 trial of AZD1222 (ChAdOx1 nCoV-19) in healthy adults. For TCRbeta chain sequencing, PBMC samples were collected from trial participants at day 0 and at day 28 after the second dose. The CDR3 regions of human TCRbeta chains were subjected to immunosequencing. The authors' analysis ran thus. Repertoire TCRs were matched against a reference library of SARS-CoV-2-specific TCRs generated with the MIRA antigen-specificity platform. Breadth was defined as the fraction of unique TCRs that were SARS-CoV-2-associated. Depth was defined as the fraction of total T cells that were SARS-CoV-2-associated. Each spike-specific TCR was assigned to its reactive spike region and to a CD4 or CD8 class using the MIRA data. Log10-transformed breadth and depth values were compared by one-way ANOVA with Sidak's multiple comparisons tests. As stored in TCRdb, this immuneACCESS dataset retains in-frame rearrangements with V and J assigned. A fraction of the clones does not appear; measured against another copy, unresolved V genes explain less than half of the discrepancy, and the remainder lacks a known reason. V and J calls and clone size come straight from that table; D and trimming were deduced from the DNA. The sample table records 150,000 to 200,000 clones; nearly 95% of these occur just once. Around 2.5% of the sample is held by the ten biggest clonotypes.

Including cysteine and phenylalanine, the CDR3 has 15 amino acids. The retained sequence is limited to the CDR3, 45 bases, with the frame set at the first base. CDR1 and CDR2, looked up from the germline V gene, are SGHRS and YFSETQ. Trimming takes 2 bases off V and 4 bases off J; junction bases not matched to a gene: 7. Only one count was recorded for this clone. The clone's antigen remains unknown. There are no base qualities to consult, and no much larger clone falls within one base. Broader findings and caveats from the paper: No day 14 peak-response samples were available, so repertoires were characterized only after the peak T cell response. Epitopes outside the regions mutated in the B.1.351 and B.1.1.7 variants were reportedly recognized by nearly half of the unique spike-specific TCRs. Participants were mostly white British and included more females than males, and it was suggested by the authors that clonal diversity may have been underestimated. Only a handful of AZD1222 recipients were SARS-CoV-2 seropositive at baseline, limiting conclusions about previously exposed vaccinees. After two AZD1222 doses, both the breadth and the depth of spike-specific TCRs were significantly higher than at day 0 and than in MenACWY recipients. The 56-69-year group was small, and its depth increase did not reach significance, likely because of low power. The whole spike protein was spanned by vaccine-associated CD4 TCRs, and dominant responses were seen in regions 160-218 and 743-854.

Specimen: peripheral blood, collected on day 0 of AZD1222 vaccination. Here the chain combines TRBV5-1 and TRBJ2-7; 9 bases in the junction line up with TRBD2. This TCR was sampled from an adult in good health. DNA sequence: TGCGCCAGCAGCTTATCGGCAGCGGGGGGTTACGAGCAGTACTTC. Its coded protein is CASSLSAAGGYEQYF.